These T cell receptor beta chains were read from a single sample in a study of blood T cells in healthy people across ages. Each CDR3 protein gets one entry after TCRdb re-called the 5' RACE reads with MiXCR. This table has approximately 1,700,000 distinct CDR3 sequences, about 39% appearing once. Sequencing used blood. All receptors come from a human donor in good health. Both conserved end residues are part of each CDR3. The listing skips clone size in some rows; elsewhere it reads once, few, many or a size class.

>TRBV9|NA|TRBJ1-2
CASSVGFGTGARSYTF
>TRBV6-2/TRBV6-3|few|TRBJ1-1
CASTMTGKTEAFF
>TRBV20-1|once|TRBJ2-3
CSAADRVYSTDTQYF
>TRBV20-1|NA|NA
CRVSLGDEQYF
>TRBV7-2|once|TRBJ2-1
CASSMGVAGGFDYNEQFF
>TRBV5-1|NA|TRBJ2-3
CAGSLGERGLETDTQYF
>TRBV12-3/TRBV12-4|few|TRBJ1-1
CASRRAMNTEAFF
>TRBV6-4|NA|NA
CASSDGSGRGIGIVEQYF
>TRBV7-2|NA|TRBJ2-3
CASSFARDTQYF
>TRBV24-1|NA|TRBJ2-3
CATSDFGGDTQYF
>TRBV20-1|few|TRBJ1-1
CSPRRYGTEAFF
>TRBV4-1|NA|TRBJ1-1
CASSQIRDREYGAFF
>TRBV2|NA|TRBJ2-3
CASSDGGAGGLSDTQYF
>TRBV12-3/TRBV12-4|few|TRBJ1-1
CASSPRTGWGSTEAFF
>TRBV3-1|few|TRBJ2-3
CASSPGPLGTDTQYF
>TRBV7-8|NA|TRBJ1-1
CASSSGTGISTEAFF
>TRBV29-1|many|TRBJ2-7
CSVTGTTYEQYF
>TRBV6-5|NA|TRBJ2-6
CASMWRRSSGANVLTF
>TRBV6-4|NA|TRBJ1-1
CASNGSLESDTEAFF
>TRBV24-1|NA|TRBJ1-2
CATSDPDKPNYGYTF
>TRBV28|few|TRBJ1-5
CASSHGDRVRHF
>TRBV7-3|few|TRBJ1-6
CASSSHPYGPQSSYNSPLHF
>TRBV7-2|few|TRBJ2-1
CASSQRRGPPNNEQFF
>TRBV7-2|NA|TRBJ2-5
CASSLTSGGARYQETQYF
>TRBV7-7|many|TRBJ2-5
CASSPTPKTGQETQYF
>TRBV10-3|many|TRBJ2-1
CATSWAGDSPSYNEQFF
>TRBV14|NA|TRBJ2-5
CASSQDSSIIGQETQYF
>TRBV6-6|NA|TRBJ1-5
CASSPGTAPRNQPQHF
>TRBV29-1|few|TRBJ1-1
CSVDRLGTPGDNTEAFF
>TRBV29-1|NA|TRBJ1-1
CSAESRGGTEAFF
>TRBV4-1|NA|TRBJ2-3
CASSQLAGGRVDTQYF
>TRBV9|NA|TRBJ2-7
CASSVEVGEGRMSYEQYF
>TRBV7-2|many|TRBJ1-2
CASSLSDRFYGYTF
>TRBV7-2|once|NA
CASSGSGASYEQYF
>TRBV5-4|few|TRBJ2-1
CASSLTGLRGHNEQFF
>TRBV15|many|TRBJ2-3
CATSRDGRGTDTQYF
>TRBV29-1|NA|TRBJ1-2
CSVEGPGDNYGYTF
>TRBV4-2|few|TRBJ1-2
CASSQDLRQLYGYTF
>TRBV6-2/TRBV6-3|few|NA
CASGSTSGRYYEQYF
>TRBV20-1|many|TRBJ1-2
CSARDQYAQEGYTF